Presented here are 13 T cell receptor beta chains from one specimen sequenced in a study of blood T cell repertoires in COVID-19. Clones were read by immunoSEQ multiplex PCR, and TCRdb kept only the in-frame ones, dropping some. Among some 100,000 clones listed, about 88% were seen once. The sample was peripheral blood. Receptors originate from an elderly woman with active COVID-19.

The V call is TRBV5-6, the J call TRBJ1-2; 7 nucleotides align to TRBD1. V shed 0 bases, J shed 5 bases, and the junction held 4 bases outside the gene matches. CDR1 SGHDT and CDR2 YYEEEE come from the germline V gene. This CDR3 is 14 amino acids long. The CDR3 is CASSLGDRVYGYTF. CDR3 DNA sequence: TGTGCCAGCAGCTTGGGAGACAGGGTTTATGGCTACACCTTC.

J is TRBJ2-5 and V is TRBV5-4; possibly TRBD1 for D (6 bases). Germline loops: CDR1 SGHNT, CDR2 YYREEE (reference sequence). The CDR3 contains 15 residues. V was trimmed by 4 bases and J by 3 bases, leaving 16 bases between them. The CDR3 is CASSLGQSQEETQYF. As DNA, the CDR3 is TGTGCCAGCAGCCTTGGACAGAGTCAAGAAGAGACCCAGTACTTC.

In nucleotides, the CDR3 is TGTGCCAGTGGGGGGTTGGACGGGGCGGACTATGGCTACACCTTC. Translation: CASGGLDGADYGYTF. V gene TRBV6-5 combines with J gene TRBJ1-2; D perhaps matches TRBD1 (5 bases). From germline, CDR1 is MNHEY and CDR2 SVGAGI. The V and J ends lost 9 bases and 3 bases respectively, with 20 bases between them. CDR3 length: 15 amino acids.

The CDR3 DNA is TGTGCCAGCAGTTGGGGCGGGACCCAGTACTTC. It translates to CASSWGGTQYF. This chain joins TRBV27 and TRBJ2-5, with a weak D call TRBD1 (5 bases). The CDR3 consists of 11 residues. Trimming took off 4 bases at V and 7 bases at J, with 7 bases between the two ends. Germline V gives CDR1 MNHEY, CDR2 SMNVEV (reference sequence).

The chain is built from TRBV28 and TRBJ2-1, with 8 bases that match TRBD2. There are 16 residues in the CDR3. Germline V gene lookup returns CDR1 MDHEN and CDR2 SYDVKM. V was pared by 7 bases and J by 4 bases, with 12 bases of the junction left unmatched. CDR3 coding DNA: TGTGCCAGCATTCATCTTAGCGGGATAGGGTACAATGAGCAGTTCTTC. This sequence encodes CASIHLSGIGYNEQFF. Filled out from reference TRBV28 and TRBJ2-1, the complete variable domain reads DVKVTQSSRYLVKRTGEKVFLECVQDMDHENMFWYRQDPGLGLRLIYFSYDVKMKEKGDIPEGYSVSREKKERFSLILESASTNQTSMYLCASIHLSGIGYNEQFFGPGTRLTVL.

The chain employs TRBV12-3 or TRBV12-4 and TRBJ2-5; D gene ambiguous. The V end was cut by 5 bases, the J end by 5 bases, with 9 bases between. The length of the CDR3 is 12 residues. CDR3 loop: CASSPFGETQYF. The CDR3 nucleotides read TGTGCCAGCAGTCCATTCGGGGAGACCCAGTACTTC.

This chain links TRBV2 with TRBJ1-4; D not resolved. The CDR3 is made up of 15 amino acids. Trimming removed 6 bases at V and 0 bases at J, with 11 bases between. The V gene's germline CDR1 is SNHLY and CDR2 FYNNEI. Written as DNA, the CDR3 is TGTGCCAGCAGCGTCGACACTGCAACTAATGAAAAACTGTTTTTT. It translates to CASSVDTATNEKLFF.

The CDR3 loop reads CASSVVGAKNNEQFF. The CDR3 nucleotides are TGTGCCAGCAGCGTAGTGGGGGCTAAAAACAATGAGCAGTTCTTC. The genes are TRBV9 and TRBJ2-1; D may be TRBD1 (6 bases). V lost 0 bases and J 5 bases, leaving 12 bases between the germline ends. From germline, CDR1 is SGDLS and CDR2 YYNGEE. This CDR3 comprises 15 residues. Complete variable domain (other parts from reference TRBV9 and TRBJ2-1): DSGVTQTPKHLITATGQRVTLRCSPRSGDLSVYWYQQSLDQGLQFLIQYYNGEERAKGNILERFSAQQFPDLHSELNLSSLELGDSALYFCASSVVGAKNNEQFFGPGTRLTVL.

The CDR3 DNA reads as TGTGCCAGCAGCTTAAGGGACAAGAACACCGGGGAGCTGTTTTTT. Residues: CASSLRDKNTGELFF. This chain connects TRBV11-2 to TRBJ2-2, with D tentatively TRBD1 (6 bases). The CDR3 has 15 amino acids. Per germline, CDR1 SGHAT and CDR2 FQNNGV. Deletions cut 2 bases from V and 1 base from J, with 8 bases between. The full variable domain, in which reference TRBV11-2 and TRBJ2-2 provide the parts outside the CDR3, is EAGVAQSPRYKIIEKRQSVAFWCNPISGHATLYWYQQILGQGPKLLIQFQNNGVVDDSQLPKDRFSAERLKGVDSTLKIQPAKLEDSAVYLCASSLRDKNTGELFFGEGSRLTVL.

The chain has TRBV6-4 and TRBJ2-7, with D unresolved. This CDR3 is built from 11 residues. With 11 bases removed from V and 3 bases from J, the gap between germline ends came to 11 bases. CDR1 and CDR2 from the germline V gene are MRHNA and SNTAGT. DNA of the CDR3: TGTGCCGTCCAGTCCTTCTACGAGCAGTACTTC. Encoded protein: CAVQSFYEQYF.

The rearrangement joins TRBV10-3 to TRBJ2-5, with D perhaps matching TRBD2 (7 bases). Trimming removed 5 bases at V and 2 bases at J, with 12 bases between. CDR1 ENHRY and CDR2 SYGVKD come from the germline V gene. This CDR3 comprises 14 residues. CDR3 sequence reads: CAISLGGTQETQYF. CDR3 in DNA: TGTGCCATCAGTTTGGGGGGGACACAAGAGACCCAGTACTTC.

This clone was seen only once. The chain is built from TRBV11-2 and TRBJ2-5; TRBD1 aligns across 10 bases. Unmatched junction bases numbered 7, after V lost 0 bases and J lost 0 bases. Germline assignment: CDR1 SGHAT and CDR2 FQNNGV. CDR3 size: 18 residues. DNA of the CDR3: TGTGCCAGCAGCTTAGACCCCCCGGACAGGGGGTACCAAGAGACCCAGTACTTC. Its protein is CASSLDPPDRGYQETQYF. The variable domain in full, with the rest retrieved from reference TRBV11-2 and TRBJ2-5, is EAGVAQSPRYKIIEKRQSVAFWCNPISGHATLYWYQQILGQGPKLLIQFQNNGVVDDSQLPKDRFSAERLKGVDSTLKIQPAKLEDSAVYLCASSLDPPDRGYQETQYFGPGTRLLVL.

This clone came up once. The chain is built from TRBV6-5 and TRBJ2-3; a weak D match, TRBD1 (7 bases). In germline, CDR1 is MNHEY, CDR2 SVGAGI. There are 15 residues in the CDR3. Trimming cost V 2 bases and J 2 bases, with 11 bases left between them. The CDR3 DNA reads as TGTGCCAGCAGTTACCAGGGGGGACCCACAGATACGCAGTATTTT. It yields the protein CASSYQGGPTDTQYF.